The 3 T cell receptor beta chains given below trace back to one sample, sequenced in a study of blood T cell repertoires in COVID-19. TCRdb's copy holds only in-frame clones and misses some; the assay was immunoSEQ multiplex PCR. The profile shows more than 250,000 clones, roughly 85% of them singletons. What was sequenced was peripheral blood. The receptors derive from a man aged 45-60 years with active or convalescent COVID-19.

The chain combines TRBV4-3 with TRBJ2-7, with D possibly being TRBD2 (5 bases). Looked up from germline, CDR1 is LGHNA and CDR2 is YSLEER. This CDR3 comprises 17 residues. V was trimmed by 3 bases and J by 6 bases, leaving 24 bases between them. The DNA of the CDR3 is TGCGCCAGCAGCCAGAGATGGAGAGCCGGGCTTGGAGGCGAGCAGTACTTC. Protein: CASSQRWRAGLGGEQYF.

The V and J genes are TRBV7-3 and TRBJ2-3, with D unclear. The CDR3 totals 13 residues. The germline CDR1 and CDR2 sequences are SGHTA and FQGTGA. The V end lost 5 bases, the J end lost 1 base, and 7 bases lay between the germline ends. CDR3 region: CASSPLGTDTQYF. The CDR3, as DNA: TGTGCCAGCAGCCCATTAGGCACAGATACGCAGTATTTT.

The gene calls are TRBV4-2 and TRBJ1-2; possible D gene TRBD1, 6 bases. This CDR3 comprises 15 residues. CDR1 and CDR2 (germline): LGHNA, YNFKEQ. The V gene lost 0 bases and the J gene lost 2 bases, with 10 bases spanning the gap. CDR3 DNA: TGTGCCAGCAGCCAAGATGACAGGAGGAACTATGGCTACACCTTC. This translates into CASSQDDRRNYGYTF.